The clone carrying this T cell receptor (beta chain) has more than one count but fewer than ten. The data stem from a study of T cells in Graves' hyperthyroidism and ophthalmopathy. Amplified TCR beta CDR3 regions derived from RNA transcripts. First-round RT-PCR of the TCR CDR3 relied on the HTBI primer set. MiXCR, run by TCRdb on the multiplex PCR reads, gives a single entry per CDR3 protein. This repertoire shows 400,000 or so distinct CDR3 sequences, about 14% found once; its top ten account for around 30%. This TCR came from a man in his fifties with Graves' ophthalmopathy. Sequencing was performed on blood.

The chain's CDR3 is CASRHSGEGTYEQYF. Written as DNA, the CDR3 is TGTGCCAGCAGACACTCTGGCGAGGGAACCTACGAGCAGTACTTC. The rearrangement links TRBV6-1 to TRBJ2-7; the D gene is possibly TRBD2 (5 bases). Germline V gene data show CDR1 as MNHNS and CDR2 as SASEGT. The ends were cut back, 6 bases at V and 2 bases at J, with 17 bases in the middle. This CDR3 contains 15 residues.